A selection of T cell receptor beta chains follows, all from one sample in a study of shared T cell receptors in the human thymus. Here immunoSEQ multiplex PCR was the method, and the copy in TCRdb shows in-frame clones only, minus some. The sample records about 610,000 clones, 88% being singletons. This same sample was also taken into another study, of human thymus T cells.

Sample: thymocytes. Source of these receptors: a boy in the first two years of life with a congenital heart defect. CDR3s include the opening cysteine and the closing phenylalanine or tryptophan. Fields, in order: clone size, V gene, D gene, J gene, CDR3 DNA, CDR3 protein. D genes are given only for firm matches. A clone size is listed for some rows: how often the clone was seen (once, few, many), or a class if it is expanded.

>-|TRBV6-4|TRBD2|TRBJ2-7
TGTGCCAGCAGCGAAATAGCGGGAGGGAACTACGAGCAGTACTTC
CASSEIAGGNYEQYF
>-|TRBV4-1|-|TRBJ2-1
TGCGCCAGCAGCGCGATCCGACTTGTTAGCTCCTACAATGAGCAGTTCTTC
CASSAIRLVSSYNEQFF
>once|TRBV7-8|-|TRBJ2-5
TGTGCCAGCAGCCCCCAACAGGGAAGGACAGAGACCCAGTACTTC
CASSPQQGRTETQYF
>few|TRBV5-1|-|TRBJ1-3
TGCGCCAGCAGAGGTGATGGACTTGCTGGAAACACCATATATTTT
CASRGDGLAGNTIYF
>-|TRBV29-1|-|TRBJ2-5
TGCAGCGCCGCGAGGATCTTTAGAGGGATAGAGACCCAGTACTTC
CSAARIFRGIETQYF
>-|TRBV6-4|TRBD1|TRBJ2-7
TGTGCCAGCAGTGACTCGGACAGGGGGCTCAACGAGCAGTACTTC
CASSDSDRGLNEQYF
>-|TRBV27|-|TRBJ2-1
TGTGCCAGCAGTACTGCTAGCACCAGCAATGAGCAGTTCTTC
CASSTASTSNEQFF
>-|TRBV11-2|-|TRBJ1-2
TGTGCCAGCAGCTTCGGACAGCTGAATGGCTACACCTTC
CASSFGQLNGYTF
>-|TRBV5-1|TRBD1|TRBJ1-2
TGCGCCAGCAGCTTGGAGGGGGCGGTCTATGGCTACACCTTC
CASSLEGAVYGYTF
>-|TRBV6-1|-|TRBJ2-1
TGTGCCAGCAGTGAAGCCGATGAGCAGTTCTTC
CASSEADEQFF
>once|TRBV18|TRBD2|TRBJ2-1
TGTGCCAGCTCACCACCGATAGCGGGAGGTCTTAGCTCCTACAATGAGCAGTTCTTC
CASSPPIAGGLSSYNEQFF
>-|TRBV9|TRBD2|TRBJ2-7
TGTGCCAGCAGCGGCTCTAGCGGATCCTACGAGCAGTACTTC
CASSGSSGSYEQYF
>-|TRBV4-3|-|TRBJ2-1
TGCGCCAGCAGCCAAGATGGGGACAGACTAGACAATGAGCAGTTCTTC
CASSQDGDRLDNEQFF
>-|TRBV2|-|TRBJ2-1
TGTGCCAGCAGTGAATTGTTCGGAGTCTCCTACAATGAGCAGTTCTTC
CASSELFGVSYNEQFF
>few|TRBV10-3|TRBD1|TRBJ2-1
TGTGCCATCAGTGACCAGGGGGACAGTGAGCAGTTCTTC
CAISDQGDSEQFF
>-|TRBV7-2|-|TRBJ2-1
TGTGCCAGCAGCTCTTCAGTAGGAGGGCGGAACAATGAGCAGTTCTTC
CASSSSVGGRNNEQFF
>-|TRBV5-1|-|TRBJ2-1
TGCGCCAGCAGCTTGGCATACAATGAGCAGTTCTTC
CASSLAYNEQFF
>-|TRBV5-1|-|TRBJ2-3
TGCGCCAGCAAGGGACGGAGGGCTAGCACAGATACGCAGTATTTT
CASKGRRASTDTQYF
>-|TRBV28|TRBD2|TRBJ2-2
TGTGCCAGCAGTACGGGCGGACTAGCGGGAGCCACGAACACCGGGGAGCTGTTTTTT
CASSTGGLAGATNTGELFF
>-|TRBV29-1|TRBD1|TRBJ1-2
TGCAGCGTTGAATTGGACAGGCAAGGCTATGGCTACACCTTC
CSVELDRQGYGYTF
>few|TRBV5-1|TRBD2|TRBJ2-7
TGCGCCAGCAGCTTGGTGGGTAGGGCTAGCGGGGGAACCTACGAGCAGTACTTC
CASSLVGRASGGTYEQYF
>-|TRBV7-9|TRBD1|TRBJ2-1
TGTGCCAGCAACTCCAACAGGGGGTACTACAATGAGCAGTTCTTC
CASNSNRGYYNEQFF
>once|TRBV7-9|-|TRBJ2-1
TGTGCCAGCAGCCCTCGTAGGGGGAGGGCGGGCAATGAGCAGTTCTTC
CASSPRRGRAGNEQFF
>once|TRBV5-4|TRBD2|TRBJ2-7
TGTGCCAGCAGCAAGCTGGGAGGGCTAGCGTCCATCCACGAGCAGTACTTC
CASSKLGGLASIHEQYF
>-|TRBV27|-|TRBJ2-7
TGTGCCAGCAGTTTATGGGGGCGGCGATTCCCTACGAATCGGCAGTACTTC
CASSLWGRRFPTNRQYF
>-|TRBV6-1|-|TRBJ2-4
TGTGCCAGCAGTGATACCTGGACAGACACTCTAGCCAAAAACATTCAGTACTTC
CASSDTWTDTLAKNIQYF
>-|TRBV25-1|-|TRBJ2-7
TGTGCCAGCCACGGACGGGACTACGAGCAGTACTTC
CASHGRDYEQYF
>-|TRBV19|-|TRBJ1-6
TGTGCCAGTAGTATAGTCACCCCTCCGGGGGCACCCCTCCACTTT
CASSIVTPPGAPLHF
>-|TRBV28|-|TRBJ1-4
TGTGCCAGCAGTTTACCAAGGGGCGATCGGTTAACTAATGAAAAACTGTTTTTT
CASSLPRGDRLTNEKLFF
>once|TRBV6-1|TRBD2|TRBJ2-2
TGTGCCAGCAGCCCAAGGACTAGCGGGAAGCTGTTTTTT
CASSPRTSGKLFF
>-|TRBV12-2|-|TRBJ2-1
TGTGCAAGTCGCCTTAGCGGGAGTGGCTCCTACAATGAGCAGTTCTTC
CASRLSGSGSYNEQFF
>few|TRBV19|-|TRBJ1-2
TGTGCCAGTAGTAAAGCCTCTAACTATGGCTACACCTTC
CASSKASNYGYTF
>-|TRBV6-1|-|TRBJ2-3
TGTGCCAGCAGTCCCAACGAAAGCGTAACGCAGTATTTT
CASSPNESVTQYF
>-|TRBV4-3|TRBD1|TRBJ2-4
TGCGCCAGCAGTCCGGACAGGGGGACGGCCAAAAACATTCAGTACTTC
CASSPDRGTAKNIQYF
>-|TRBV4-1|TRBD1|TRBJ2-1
TGCGCCAGCAGCGGCCGGGACAGAAACAATGAGCAGTTCTTC
CASSGRDRNNEQFF
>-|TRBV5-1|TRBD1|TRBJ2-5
TGCGCCAGCAGCTACCTGGGGGCAGGGGGACAAGTGGAGACCCAGTACTTC
CASSYLGAGGQVETQYF
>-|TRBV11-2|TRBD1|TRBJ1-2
TGTGCCAGCAGCGACCCTTGGACAGGCAACTATGGCTACACCTTC
CASSDPWTGNYGYTF
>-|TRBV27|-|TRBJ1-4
TGTGCCAGCACGCTAGCTAATGAAAAACTGTTTTTT
CASTLANEKLFF
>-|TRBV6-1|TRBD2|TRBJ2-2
TGTGCCAGCAAAAGCGGGGGCTACACCGGGGAGCTGTTTTTT
CASKSGGYTGELFF
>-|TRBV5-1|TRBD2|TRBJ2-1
TGCGCCAGCAGCTTGCCGGGACTAGCGAGGTACAATGAGCAGTTCTTC
CASSLPGLARYNEQFF
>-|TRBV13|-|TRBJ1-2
TGTGCCAGCAGCGTCCCCGGGGATGCCAACTATGGCTACACCTTC
CASSVPGDANYGYTF
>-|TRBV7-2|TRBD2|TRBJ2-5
TGTGCCAGCAGCCCTCGTGGAGCGGGAGAAGGGGAGACCCAGTACTTC
CASSPRGAGEGETQYF
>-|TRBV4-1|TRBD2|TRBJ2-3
TGCGCCAGCAGCCAAGGGGGCGGGAGGGCCGTTGATACGCAGTATTTT
CASSQGGGRAVDTQYF
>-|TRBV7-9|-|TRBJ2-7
TGTGCCAGCAGCTTAGCCGCCAGGGTCCACGAGCAGTACTTC
CASSLAARVHEQYF
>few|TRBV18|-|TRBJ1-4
TGTGCCAGCTCACCACCGGCCAGGGCGGCTAATGAAAAACTGTTTTTT
CASSPPARAANEKLFF
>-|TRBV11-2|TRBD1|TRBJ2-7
TGTGCCAGCAGCTTGTTTAGTGGGACAGGGGGCTACGAGCAGTACTTC
CASSLFSGTGGYEQYF
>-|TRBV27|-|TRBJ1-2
TGTGCCAGCAGCCCCACGGGAGGTTATGGCTACACCTTC
CASSPTGGYGYTF
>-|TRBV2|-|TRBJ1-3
TGTGCCAGCAGTGATCCCCAGGGAACAGGAAACACCATATATTTT
CASSDPQGTGNTIYF
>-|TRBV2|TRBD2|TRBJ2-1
TGTGCCAGCAGCCTAGCGGGACGATACAATGAGCAGTTCTTC
CASSLAGRYNEQFF
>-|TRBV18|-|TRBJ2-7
TGTGCCAGCTCACCACACCCTAGCACCCCCTACGAGCAGTACTTC
CASSPHPSTPYEQYF
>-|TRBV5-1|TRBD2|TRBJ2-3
TGCGCCAGCAGCTTGGAGGCGGGAGGCACCTCCGGTACGCAGTATTTT
CASSLEAGGTSGTQYF
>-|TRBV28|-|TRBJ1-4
TGTGCCAGCAGCCCTGTGGAGTATAATGAAAAACTGTTTTTT
CASSPVEYNEKLFF
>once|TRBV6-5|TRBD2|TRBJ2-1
TGTGCCAGCAGTTACGAGGCGGGAGATGGGTCCAATGAGCAGTTCTTC
CASSYEAGDGSNEQFF
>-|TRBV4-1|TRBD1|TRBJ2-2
TGCGCCAGCAGCCCCAGGCCCCAGGGACAGGGGTACACCGGGGAGCTGTTTTTT
CASSPRPQGQGYTGELFF
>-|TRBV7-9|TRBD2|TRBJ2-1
TGTGCCAGCAGCTTAGGGACTAGCACCTACAATGAGCAGTTCTTC
CASSLGTSTYNEQFF
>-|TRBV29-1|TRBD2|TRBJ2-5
TGCAGCGTTGAAGGCCGTGGGACTAGCGGGAGGGCCCCTGAGACCCAGTACTTC
CSVEGRGTSGRAPETQYF
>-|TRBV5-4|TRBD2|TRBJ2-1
TGTGCCAGCAGCTTACTACTAGCGGGGGCCTTAGGTGAGCAGTTCTTC
CASSLLLAGALGEQFF
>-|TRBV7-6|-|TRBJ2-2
TGTGCCAGCAGCAGAGAGGGGGACACCGGGGAGCTGTTTTTT
CASSREGDTGELFF
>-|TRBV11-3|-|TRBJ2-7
TGTGCCAGCAGCTTAGGTCTCCACAGGGCCACTCGCTCCTACGAGCAGTACTTC
CASSLGLHRATRSYEQYF